This T cell receptor (beta chain) stems from a study of cytomegalovirus exposure and HLA in healthy donors. General study results and limits: Researchers reported in a later analysis that a missense DCLRE1C variant was tied to TCR beta V- and J-gene trimming. Across all donors, roughly uniform sequencing depth was an assumption of the presence/absence analyses.

13 Jbeta primers and 60 Vbeta primers were used for the PCR. The protocol was immunoSEQ multiplex PCR, while the TCRdb copy is restricted to in-frame clones and leaves out a portion. The data contain 150,000 to 250,000 clones, about four fifths of them singletons. Trimming pared 5 bases from V and 4 bases from J, leaving 14 bases between. This CDR3 comprises 14 residues. Germline V lookup: CDR1 MNHEY, CDR2 SVGAGI. Regarding this clone: Antigen unknown.

This clonotype was sampled from a boy aged 2 to 10 in good health and CMV-seronegative. V gene TRBV6-5 combines with J gene TRBJ1-2; a possible D gene is TRBD1 (6 bases). The sequencing input was PBMCs. The CDR3 sequence: CASSRTRQAYGYTF. The CDR3 coding sequence is TGTGCCAGCAGTCGGACCCGACAGGCCTATGGCTACACCTTC.